The rows below give T cell receptor beta chains drawn from one sample of a study of shared clonotypes between healthy human individuals. Repertoires were generated with immunoSEQ multiplex PCR, while TCRdb's copy carries only in-frame clones and drops some. This table holds around 1,100,000 clones, 70% to 85% found once. Sequenced sample: memory CD4+ T cells from PBMCs. These receptors were collected from a man between 18 and 35 years old in good health. Some clones in this sample may be carry-over from other donors' samples. The CDR3 runs from the conserved cysteine through the conserved F or W. D genes are given only for firm matches. The size field is filled for only some rows; it gives once, few, many or a size class.

D	V	size	J	DNA	CDR3
NA	TRBV28	NA	TRBJ1-2	TGTGCCAGCAGTCCGCCATCGGGACGGAACTATGGCTACACCTTC	CASSPPSGRNYGYTF
TRBD1	TRBV2	NA	TRBJ2-7	TGTGCCAGCAGTGTTGGGACAGGGGTGTACGAGCAGTACTTC	CASSVGTGVYEQYF
NA	TRBV30	NA	TRBJ2-5	TGTGCCTGGAGTACGAACTTTGACAGCCAGAGGGGGTTTTTGTTTCGGACCCAGTACTTC	CAWSTNFDSQRGFLFRTQYF
TRBD1	TRBV5-1	NA	TRBJ2-7	TGCGCCAGCAGCACCGGACAGGGGAGCTACGAGCAGTACTTC	CASSTGQGSYEQYF
NA	TRBV2	NA	TRBJ2-2	TGTGCCAGCAGGGGCCCTTTGGTAGCCGGGGAGCTGTTTTTT	CASRGPLVAGELFF
NA	TRBV2	NA	TRBJ2-7	TGTGCCAGCTCGGAGATGTCCTACGAGCAGTACTTC	CASSEMSYEQYF
NA	TRBV5-4	NA	TRBJ2-7	TGTGCCAGCAGCCACCGGGCAGGGTCGGACGAGCAGTACTTC	CASSHRAGSDEQYF
NA	TRBV18	NA	TRBJ1-1	TGTGCCAGCTCTCTCCCTTCTTCAGTGAACACTGAAGCTTTCTTT	CASSLPSSVNTEAFF
NA	TRBV19	NA	TRBJ1-2	TGTGCCAGTAGTACCCCCGCCAGGTCGGACTATGGCTACACCTTC	CASSTPARSDYGYTF
TRBD1	TRBV7-2	NA	TRBJ2-5	TGTGCCAGCAGCCGGGACAGATACCAAGAGACCCAGTACTTC	CASSRDRYQETQYF
NA	TRBV7-2	NA	TRBJ1-5	TGTGCCAGCAGCCCCCGGGCAGGGGCATATAGCAATCAGCCCCAGCATTTT	CASSPRAGAYSNQPQHF
NA	TRBV4-2	many	TRBJ1-4	TGTGCCAGCAGCCAGGGCGGAGGGGGGGGAGATGAAAAACTGTTTTTT	CASSQGGGGGDEKLFF
NA	TRBV30	NA	TRBJ2-3	TGTGCCTGGAGAGGCATGTCGACAGATACGCAGTATTTT	CAWRGMSTDTQYF
NA	TRBV19	few	TRBJ1-2	TGTGCCAGTAGTATAGTTCCAAAAAACTATGGCTACACCTTC	CASSIVPKNYGYTF
NA	TRBV7-6	NA	TRBJ2-2	TGTGCCAGCAGCTTTCTCGGGGCCGGGGAGCTGTTTTTT	CASSFLGAGELFF
NA	TRBV6-6	NA	TRBJ1-2	TGTGCCAACTGGAGGTCTGGGGACCGGGATGGCTACACCTTC	CANWRSGDRDGYTF
NA	TRBV18	NA	TRBJ2-3	TGTGCCAGCTCACGAGACCGTAGTGGGGGCACAGATACGCAGTATTTT	CASSRDRSGGTDTQYF
NA	TRBV11-2	NA	TRBJ1-1	TGTGCCAGCAGCTTAATCGGCGGGGTGACGAACACTGAAGCTTTCTTT	CASSLIGGVTNTEAFF
NA	TRBV7-2	NA	TRBJ2-3	TGTGCCAGCAGCTCCCCCCCCGGGGGCCGCACAGATACGCAGTATTTT	CASSSPPGGRTDTQYF
NA	TRBV7-2	NA	TRBJ1-1	TGTGCCAGCAGCCCCCAAACTGAAGCTTTCTTT	CASSPQTEAFF
NA	TRBV9	once	TRBJ2-5	TGTGCCAGCAGCCAGACGGGGGCGGCCCAAGAGACCCAGTACTTC	CASSQTGAAQETQYF
TRBD2	TRBV27	NA	TRBJ2-7	TGTGCCAGCAGTTCCTGGGACTACCTCCACGAGCAGTACTTC	CASSSWDYLHEQYF
NA	TRBV5-6	NA	TRBJ1-1	TGTGCCAGCAGCTCGTCGGACTCCCGAGCGGGTCGCTTT	CASSSSDSRAGRF
NA	TRBV18	NA	TRBJ1-1	TGTGCCAGCTCACCACCGGTCGGTAGCAACACTGAAGCTTTCTTT	CASSPPVGSNTEAFF
NA	TRBV5-6	NA	TRBJ1-2	TGTGCCAGCAGCTTGGCAGTTACTGGCTACACCTTC	CASSLAVTGYTF
NA	TRBV14	NA	TRBJ2-7	TGTGCCAGCAGTCCAGTCAGCGAACTCGAGCAGTACTTC	CASSPVSELEQYF
NA	TRBV18	NA	TRBJ1-3	TGTGCCAGCTCACCACCAGAGAACCGAAACACCATATATTTT	CASSPPENRNTIYF
NA	TRBV19	once	TRBJ1-1	TGTGCCAGTAGTATGTTCGTGGAGTTTAACACTGAAGCTTTCTTT	CASSMFVEFNTEAFF
TRBD2	TRBV30	NA	TRBJ2-2	TGTGCCTGGAGTAGGGGACTAGCGGGAGGGAGGACCGGGGAGCTGTTTTTT	CAWSRGLAGGRTGELFF
NA	TRBV5-4	once	TRBJ1-2	TGTGCCAGCAGCTTTCGGGGGGCCGATGGCTACACCTTC	CASSFRGADGYTF
TRBD1	TRBV5-1	NA	TRBJ2-5	TGCGCCAGCAGCTCGACAGGGGGCGAGACCCAGTACTTC	CASSSTGGETQYF
NA	TRBV11-3	NA	TRBJ2-7	TGTGCCAGCAGCTTAGGGGACCACTCCTACGAGCAGTACTTC	CASSLGDHSYEQYF
NA	TRBV6-5	NA	TRBJ1-1	TGTGCCAGCAGTTTCTCCGGTGGAGCTGAAGCTTTCTTT	CASSFSGGAEAFF
TRBD1	TRBV30	NA	TRBJ2-7	TGTGCCTGGAAGGTGCCAGGGGGCGACGAGCAGTACTTC	CAWKVPGGDEQYF
NA	TRBV1	NA	TRBJ2-2	TGCACCATTGATACCGGGACAGGGGACGGGGAGCTGTTTTTT	CTIDTGTGDGELFF
TRBD1	TRBV27	NA	TRBJ1-2	TGTGCCAGCAGTTTCGCAAGGCGGACAGGGGAGCCCCTACTTTATGGCTACACCTTC	CASSFARRTGEPLLYGYTF
NA	TRBV30	NA	TRBJ2-5	TGTGCCTGGAGTGTGGGTCGAGAGACCCAGTACTTC	CAWSVGRETQYF